Below, 30 T cell receptor beta chains from the same sample are listed, as sequenced in a study of beta chain features in type 1 diabetes (dated by TCRdb to the late 2010s). Libraries were constructed by the immunoSEQ multiplex PCR assay. The High Capacity cDNA Reverse Transcription Kit was used to reverse transcribe all of the isolated RNA, meaning that expressed TCRB transcripts were what got sequenced. TCRdb re-hosts the immuneACCESS table, in-frame sequences only. Its copies lack some clones; in the studies checked, an unresolved V gene accounts for under half of them, and the cause for the rest is not known. The sample table lists 150,000 to 160,000 clones, over 8.5% of them with a count of one. Approximately 2% of the sample is in the top ten clones. The sample comprised central memory CD4+ T cells from blood. The receptor source for this set is a man between 18 and 29 years old in good health.

This clone was seen more than once but under ten times. The chain employs TRBV5-1 and TRBJ2-7; no firm D call. Germline CDR1 and CDR2: SGHRS and YFSETQ. This CDR3 comprises 16 residues. The V end was cut by 1 base, the J end by 0 bases, with 14 bases between. The CDR3 reads CASSLQWPTYSYEQYF. As DNA, the CDR3 is TGCGCCAGCAGCTTGCAGTGGCCCACGTACTCCTACGAGCAGTACTTC.

The chain uses TRBV9 and TRBJ1-2; a weak D match, TRBD1 (5 bases). V was shortened by 1 base and J by 5 bases, with 9 bases between the two germline ends. The CDR3 is made up of 13 amino acids. Germline lookup yields CDR1 SGDLS and CDR2 YYNGEE. The CDR3 spells CASSVTREYGYTF. CDR3 coding DNA: TGTGCCAGCAGCGTAACCAGGGAGTATGGCTACACCTTC.

The V gene is TRBV6-8, the J gene TRBJ2-5; D ambiguous. The germline V and J ends were trimmed by 7 bases and 3 bases, with 9 bases remaining between them. The CDR3 is 12 amino acids. Germline V gene lookup returns CDR1 MNHGY and CDR2 SAAAGT. The CDR3 protein is CASIASEETQYF. The DNA of the CDR3 is TGTGCCAGCATAGCCAGCGAAGAGACCCAGTACTTC.

J is TRBJ2-5 and V is TRBV9; D is ambiguous. V lost 2 bases to trimming and J lost 2 bases, with 7 bases between them. CDR1 and CDR2 (germline): SGDLS, YYNGEE. The CDR3 totals 13 residues. The CDR3 spells CASSVRAQETQYF. The CDR3 nucleotides are TGTGCCAGCAGCGTCCGGGCACAAGAGACCCAGTACTTC.

This clone was detected a few times. The chain links TRBV30 to TRBJ1-1, with D tentatively TRBD1 (5 bases). In germline, CDR1 is GTSNPN, CDR2 SVGIG (reference sequence). This CDR3 has 12 amino acids. CDR3 loop: CASKRGETEAFF. Written as DNA, the CDR3 is TGTGCATCCAAGCGGGGGGAAACTGAAGCTTTCTTT.

The chain carries TRBV11-2 and TRBJ1-1; D is unclear. The CDR3 runs to 12 residues. Trimming shortened V by 1 base and J by 7 bases, and 7 bases separated the two germline ends. Germline V lookup: CDR1 SGHAT, CDR2 FQNNGV. CDR3 residues: CASSLVNLEAFF. The CDR3 region has the DNA TGTGCCAGCAGCTTAGTTAATCTTGAAGCTTTCTTT.

The table lists this clone with a few counts. The chain combines TRBV4-3 with TRBJ1-5; tentative D call: TRBD1 (6 bases). Trimming cost V 0 bases and J 6 bases, with 12 bases left between them. The CDR3 is made up of 15 amino acids. CDR1 and CDR2 from the germline V gene are LGHNA and YSLEER. In DNA, the CDR3 is TGCGCCAGCAGCCAAGATTCGGGGGGCGCTCAGCCCCAGCATTTT. Encoded protein: CASSQDSGGAQPQHF.

This chain uses TRBV5-6 with TRBJ1-2, with D possibly TRBD1 on 5 matching bases. V lost 0 bases and J lost 5, with 8 bases in between. This CDR3 region has 13 residues. Germline CDR1 SGHDT, CDR2 YYEEEE. The CDR3: CASSLAAGYGYTF. The CDR3 coding sequence is TGTGCCAGCAGCTTGGCCGCAGGGTATGGCTACACCTTC.

This clone was found once. The V and J genes are TRBV18 and TRBJ1-2, with 7 bases aligning to TRBD1. V lost 2 bases to trimming and J lost 4 bases; unmatched junction nucleotides: 10. Per the germline V gene, CDR1 is KGHSH and CDR2 is LQKENI. This CDR3 is built from 16 residues. CDR3 amino acids: CASSPFTGAESYGYTF. The CDR3, as DNA: TGTGCCAGCTCACCATTCACAGGGGCCGAAAGCTATGGCTACACCTTC.

In this sample, this clone turned up once. DNA of the CDR3: TGTGCCAGCACCCTGTATCACGTAGGCAATCAGCCCCAGCATTTT. Residues: CASTLYHVGNQPQHF. The V call is TRBV7-3, the J call TRBJ1-5, with D uncertain. Trimming stripped 7 bases from V and 2 bases from J, with 15 bases between. The CDR3 is made up of 15 amino acids. Germline CDR1 SGHTA, CDR2 FQGTGA.

V usage is TRBV15 and J usage is TRBJ2-5; no clear D. The V gene lost 6 bases and the J gene lost 1 base, with 3 bases spanning the gap. Germline assignment: CDR1 LNHNV and CDR2 YYDKDF (reference sequence). This CDR3 is 11 amino acids long. CDR3 coding DNA: TGTGCCACCAGGGTCCAAGAGACCCAGTACTTC. Translated, it gives CATRVQETQYF.

This clone was counted a few times. V and J are TRBV20-1 and TRBJ1-2; D perhaps matches TRBD1 (5 bases). The CDR3 totals 10 residues. CDR1 is DFQATT, CDR2 SNEGSKA, per germline (reference sequence). CDR3 region: CKGQRYGYTF. The CDR3 DNA follows: TGCAAGGGGCAGAGGTATGGCTACACCTTC.

The chain carries TRBV5-1 and TRBJ2-3; D not certain. This CDR3 comprises 14 residues. CDR1 SGHRS and CDR2 YFSETQ come from the germline V gene. V dropped 0 bases and J dropped 4 bases, with 9 bases sitting between them. CDR3 protein: CASSLEGLSDTQYF. CDR3 nucleotides: TGCGCCAGCAGCTTGGAGGGCTTATCAGATACGCAGTATTTT.

Only a few counts were recorded for this clone. The J gene is TRBJ1-5, the V gene TRBV29-1; D gene unclear. With 1 base removed from V and 2 bases from J, the gap between germline ends came to 6 bases. Germline loops: CDR1 SQVTM, CDR2 ANQGSEA. The CDR3 has 13 residues. The CDR3 reads CSVEGQGNQPQHF. The DNA of the CDR3 is TGCAGCGTTGAAGGGCAGGGCAATCAGCCCCAGCATTTT.

In its sample, this clone was seen many times. The CDR3 sequence is CASSLKQGKYNEQFF. The CDR3 DNA sequence: TGTGCCAGCAGCTTAAAACAGGGGAAATACAATGAGCAGTTCTTC. This chain uses TRBV7-2 with TRBJ2-1, with 7 bases lining up with TRBD1. The ends lost 2 bases at V and 4 bases at J; junction bases unmatched: 5. Germline V gene sequence: CDR1 SGHTA, CDR2 FQGNSA. The CDR3 is 15 residues long.

This chain uses TRBV6-6 with TRBJ2-7, with 8 bases matching TRBD2. The trim removed 8 bases at V and 3 bases at J, leaving 9 bases unmatched. The CDR3 has 14 amino acids. Germline V lookup: CDR1 MNHNY, CDR2 SVGAGI (reference sequence). CDR3 DNA: TGTGCCAGCGCATACAGCGGGAGCAACTACGAGCAGTACTTC. It specifies CASAYSGSNYEQYF.

The J gene is TRBJ1-2, the V gene TRBV10-3; no clear D gene. Germline CDR1 ENHRY, CDR2 SYGVKD. The CDR3 contains 13 residues. Trimming removed 2 bases at V and 3 bases at J, with 7 bases between. CDR3 bases: TGTGCCATCAGTGAGGCGTTGGACTATGGCTACACCTTC. This encodes CAISEALDYGYTF.

The chain recombines TRBV30 with TRBJ2-2; perhaps TRBD2 as D (6 bases). This CDR3 is 14 amino acids long. V dropped 0 bases and J dropped 5 bases, with 10 bases sitting between them. Germline CDR1 and CDR2: GTSNPN and SVGIG (reference sequence). CDR3 sequence: CAWSVGGTTGELFF. The CDR3 DNA reads TGTGCCTGGAGTGTCGGGGGAACGACCGGGGAGCTGTTTTTT.

This clone was counted a few times. This chain uses TRBV7-9 with TRBJ1-5, with D unresolved. This CDR3 region has 13 residues. V dropped 5 bases and J dropped 5 bases, with 10 bases sitting between them. Germline CDR1 and CDR2: SEHNR and FQNEAQ (reference sequence). The DNA of the CDR3 is TGTGCCAGCAGCCTCGGACCAGATCAGCCCCAGCATTTT. Its protein is CASSLGPDQPQHF.

This clone was seen more than once but under ten times. The CDR3 DNA reads as TGTGCCATCAAGTTCGACAGACTAAACACTGAAGCTTTCTTT. Its protein product is CAIKFDRLNTEAFF. The chain joins TRBV10-3 to TRBJ1-1; weak D call: TRBD1 (5 bases). Germline assignment: CDR1 ENHRY and CDR2 SYGVKD. The CDR3 has 14 residues. V was pared by 7 bases and J by 2 bases, with 14 bases between.

This clone was picked up a small number of times. This rearrangement joins TRBV28 to TRBJ2-2, with D possibly TRBD1 on 5 matching bases. The V gene lost 7 bases and the J gene lost 1 base, with 13 bases spanning the gap. Germline V gives CDR1 MDHEN, CDR2 SYDVKM. The CDR3 sequence is 15 residues long. CDR3 sequence: CASIRSTGNTGELFF. CDR3 DNA: TGTGCCAGCATTCGCTCTACAGGGAACACCGGGGAGCTGTTTTTT.

This clone showed up just a few times. This chain links TRBV19 with TRBJ1-6; D remains unclear. The V and J ends lost 7 bases and 9 bases respectively, with 19 bases between them. Looked up from germline, CDR1 is LNHDA and CDR2 is SQIVND (reference sequence). The CDR3 consists of 15 residues. In nucleotides, the CDR3 is TGTGCCAGTACCTCCGGGGAGTTATGGGGTTCACCCCTCCACTTT. It specifies CASTSGELWGSPLHF.

The V call is TRBV9, the J call TRBJ2-5; TRBD2 is a possible D gene (5 bases). The CDR3 length is 13 residues. Germline values: CDR1 SGDLS, CDR2 YYNGEE. Trimming shortened V by 4 bases and J by 5 bases, and 12 bases separated the two germline ends. This CDR3 is CASSQLGGETQYF. CDR3 sequence (DNA): TGTGCCAGCAGCCAACTAGGCGGGGAGACCCAGTACTTC.

This clone was seen many times. The chain employs TRBV2 and TRBJ1-5; the D is unclear. Germline-derived CDR1 and CDR2 are SNHLY and FYNNEI. V lost 6 bases and J lost 0, with 6 bases in between. This CDR3 is built from 13 residues. The CDR3 loop is CASRGSSNQPQHF. In nucleotides, the CDR3 is TGTGCCAGCAGGGGCAGTAGCAATCAGCCCCAGCATTTT.

The chain recombines TRBV29-1 with TRBJ2-2, with 9 nucleotides matching TRBD2. The CDR3 length is 16 residues. The V and J ends lost 4 bases and 5 bases, in that order; junction bases with no gene match: 11. Germline loops: CDR1 SQVTM, CDR2 ANQGSEA. CDR3: CSVVVAGAIKTGELFF. Written as DNA, the CDR3 is TGCAGCGTTGTGGTAGCGGGAGCGATCAAAACCGGGGAGCTGTTTTTT.

CDR3 in DNA: TGTGCCAGCAGCATACTTTTCGTCGGGACAGATACGCAGTATTTT. It translates to CASSILFVGTDTQYF. The rearrangement links TRBV7-8 to TRBJ2-3; D gene unclear. Trimming took off 5 bases at V and 3 bases at J, with 15 bases between the two ends. This CDR3 region has 15 residues. Germline-derived CDR1 and CDR2 are SGHVS and FQNEAQ.

This clone was seen at least ten times. The genes are TRBV18 and TRBJ1-2, with TRBD1 matching over 8 bases. The J segment lost 10 bases and the V segment lost 7 bases, leaving 11 bases of the junction unmatched. The CDR3 runs 13 residues. Germline V gives CDR1 KGHSH, CDR2 LQKENI. CDR3 residues: CASLNDRGSVYTF. The DNA of the CDR3 is TGTGCCAGCTTAAATGACAGGGGCAGCGTCTACACCTTC.

V usage is TRBV5-1 and J usage is TRBJ2-4, with 12 bases that match TRBD2. J lost 4 bases, V lost 0 bases, and 2 bases had no gene match. Germline CDR1 and CDR2: SGHRS and YFSETQ. The length of the CDR3 is 16 residues. This CDR3 is CASSLALAGGKNIQYF. CDR3 DNA: TGCGCCAGCAGCTTGGCTCTAGCGGGAGGGAAAAACATTCAGTACTTC.

This clone showed up just a few times. This chain joins TRBV10-3 and TRBJ2-5; possible D gene TRBD2, 6 bases. The germline V gene encodes CDR1 ENHRY and CDR2 SYGVKD. V was pared by 10 bases and J by 7 bases, with 22 bases between. This CDR3 comprises 14 residues. CDR3 DNA: TGTGCCAGCAGCCCCGGGACTTCCCACCGGACCCAGTACTTC. Amino acid sequence: CASSPGTSHRTQYF.

Only a few counts were recorded for this clone. The chain is built from TRBV2 and TRBJ1-5; TRBD1 is a possible D gene (6 bases). There are 15 residues in the CDR3. The ends were cut back, 4 bases at V and 6 bases at J, with 16 bases in the middle. Germline V lookup: CDR1 SNHLY, CDR2 FYNNEI. CDR3 residues: CASSGGQGTGQPQHF. CDR3 in DNA: TGTGCCAGCAGTGGTGGGCAGGGGACGGGTCAGCCCCAGCATTTT.